This T cell receptor beta chain derives from a study of response to subunit inactivated influenza vaccine (dated by TCRdb to the late 2010s). Some background on the complete study: To follow how T cells responded to a trivalent subunit inactivated influenza vaccine, the researchers relied on deep quantitative profiling of the T cell receptor repertoire. Study-level results and caveats: The authors suggested that each seasonal influenza vaccination may recruit only a limited number of new T cells.

Ten or more counts support this clonotype. The antigen this receptor binds is unknown. Base quality data are lacking; no much larger clone is found one base away. CDR1 and CDR2 are drawn from the germline V gene (reference sequence): SEHNR, FQNEAQ. V loses 6 bases of germline sequence and J loses 5 bases, and the interval between the two ends is 13 bases. The cysteine opens and the phenylalanine closes a CDR3 of 13 amino acids. The only DNA kept is the CDR3, 39 bases in frame from the first base. Library prep was done by RT-PCR. The instrument given in TCRdb is Illumina HiSeq 2500. TCRdb itself trimmed the public reads at Q25 with fastp, ran MiXCR and retained productive beta chains. Merged by CDR3 protein, the rows form single entries marked with the most common genes and DNA. This sample comprises just under 550,000 distinct CDR3 sequences, around 21% of them detected only once. The ten largest clones add up to approximately 2.9% of the sample.

These same records also appear under a second study, on T cells expressing NK-cell markers. As the second paper documents: The TCR beta cDNA libraries were made using 5'RACE template switching, a step that added both a universal primer site and unique molecular identifiers. Eight donors provided sorted CD3+CD56+NKG2C+, CD3+CD56+NKG2C- and CD3+CD56-NKG2C+ T-cell subsets, whose TCR beta-chain repertoires were profiled. Of the eight sequenced donors, seven were found to be HCMV-seropositive and one was found to be HCMV-seronegative. To restrict sorting to alphabetaTCR-expressing T cells, an anti-gammadeltaTCR antibody was added in several experiments. In roughly six donors, the dominant CD3+CD56+NKG2C+ clonotypes ranked among the top 10 CD8+ clonotypes, making up about 1.0-7.5% of CD8+ T cells. Those dominant clonotypes were again the most abundant among CD3+CD56-NKG2C+ cells in several donors, at about 28.3-65%. Whether the expanded NKG2C-expressing T cell clones were specific for HCMV antigens was left unclear. Randomly selected healthy volunteers, three men and five women, were used as the eight sequenced donors. To determine HCMV serostatus, a commercial ELISA kit was used to detect HCMV-specific IgG in serum. Peripheral blood mononuclear cells were isolated from blood by Ficoll density gradient centrifugation. Using Miltenyi isolation kits, CD4+ and CD8+ T cells were isolated from PBMC through magnetic immunoseparation. cDNA synthesis was primed from the TCR beta constant segment, followed by two successive PCR amplification steps. The libraries were sequenced on Illumina HiSeq 2000/2500, MiSeq or NextSeq, producing 2 x 150 bp reads. MIGEC was used to demultiplex reads and group the reads by UMI, and MiTCR was used to assemble and quantify clonotypes. To exclude erroneous sequences, only TCR cDNA sequences supported by at least two reads were retained. Downstream repertoire analysis used the tcR package, and clonotypes were matched across fractions by CDR3 nucleotide sequence plus V segment. VDJmatch was used to annotate antigen specificity against VDJdb, with one amino acid substitution allowed in CDR3.

The material sequenced was CD4+ T cells sorted from PBMCs, taken 11 to 12 days after vaccination. In this chain, TRBV7-9 is recombined with TRBJ1-1, and perhaps TRBD1 as D gene, on 5 matching bases. This TCR derives from a man aged 50-59 years who received an inactivated influenza vaccine. Donor details come from another sample of the same person, matched by shared clones. The CDR3 region has the sequence CASSLGGRTEAFF. Here is the DNA: TGTGCCAGCAGTCTGGGGGGGAGGACTGAAGCTTTCTTT.